Below are 27 T cell receptor beta chains sequenced from a single sample in a study of blood T cell repertoires in COVID-19. Measured with immunoSEQ multiplex PCR; TCRdb has only the in-frame clones, and not every one. The sample comprises about 120,000 clones, 70% to 85% of which are singletons, and 4% to 5% rests with the top ten. Sequencing used peripheral blood. Every receptor here comes from a woman in her 70s with acute or convalescent COVID-19.

The J gene is TRBJ2-5, the V gene TRBV5-1; a weak D match, TRBD1 (6 bases). The ends were cut back, 4 bases at V and 2 bases at J, with 12 bases in the middle. The CDR3 has 14 amino acids. Germline CDR1 reads SGHRS; CDR2 reads YFSETQ. The CDR3 protein is CASSLGQTQETQYF. CDR3 in DNA: TGCGCCAGCAGCCTAGGACAGACACAAGAGACCCAGTACTTC.

A few counts support this clone. The V gene is TRBV12-3 or TRBV12-4, the J gene TRBJ1-1; no reliable D call. The CDR3 runs 13 residues. V was shortened by 7 bases and J by 0 bases, with 9 bases between the two germline ends. CDR3: CASTDGMNTEAFF. The CDR3 nucleotides are TGTGCCAGCACCGACGGGATGAACACTGAAGCTTTCTTT.

The chain has TRBV21-1 and TRBJ2-1; the table calls TRBD2, which could not be checked here. TRBV21-1 corresponds to a pseudogene. The CDR3 totals 14 residues. The CDR3 region is CASRLGADHNEQFF. The CDR3 DNA sequence: TGTGCCAGCCGTTTAGGAGCGGACCACAATGAGCAGTTCTTC.

The rearrangement links TRBV7-2 to TRBJ2-3; 13 bases are shared with TRBD2. The CDR3 covers 16 residues. J gave up 2 bases and V 5 bases, and 4 bases lay outside the gene matches. From germline, CDR1 is SGHTA and CDR2 FQGNSA. CDR3 sequence: CASSPTSGGLTDTQYF. CDR3 sequence (DNA): TGTGCCAGCAGCCCGACTAGCGGGGGGCTCACAGATACGCAGTATTTT.

The chain carries TRBV18 and TRBJ2-7; 7 bases align to TRBD1. CDR1 is KGHSH and CDR2 is LQKENI in the germline V gene. This CDR3 comprises 12 residues. V lost 5 bases to trimming and J lost 3 bases; unmatched junction nucleotides: 1. In nucleotides, the CDR3 is TGTGCCAGCTCAAACAGGGGCTACGAGCAGTACGTC. Its translation: CASSNRGYEQYV.

The chain uses TRBV6-6 and TRBJ1-1; tentative D call: TRBD1 (5 bases). Germline loops: CDR1 MNHNY, CDR2 SVGAGI (reference sequence). The CDR3 runs 14 residues. V was trimmed by 0 bases and J by 5 bases, leaving 10 bases between them. In nucleotides, the CDR3 is TGTGCCAGCAGTTACTCAGGGGCGACTACTGAAGCTTTCTTT. It specifies CASSYSGATTEAFF.

To note about this clone: The sample carries other DNA sequences with the same CDR3. The chain links TRBV5-1 to TRBJ1-3; D may be TRBD1 (6 bases). CDR3 length: 16 residues. Trimming stripped 0 bases from V and 3 bases from J, with 13 bases between. Germline V CDR1 and CDR2: SGHRS, YFSETQ. This CDR3 reads CASSLAGGLGGNTIYF. CDR3 nucleotide sequence: TGCGCCAGCAGCTTGGCCGGGGGGCTCGGTGGAAACACCATATATTTT.

The chain recombines TRBV4-2 with TRBJ2-5; 12 bases agree with TRBD1. The trim removed 1 base at V and 5 bases at J, leaving 14 bases unmatched. Germline V lookup: CDR1 LGHNA, CDR2 YNFKEQ. The CDR3 contains 19 residues. CDR3 sequence: CASSQGAGTGGNLGETQYF. DNA of the CDR3: TGTGCCAGCAGCCAAGGAGCCGGGACAGGGGGCAATTTAGGGGAGACCCAGTACTTC.

This chain connects TRBV28 to TRBJ1-4; possibly TRBD1 for D (6 bases). V lost 7 bases and J 10 bases, leaving 16 bases between the germline ends. The CDR3 is 13 residues long. Germline CDR1 reads MDHEN; CDR2 reads SYDVKM. Written as DNA, the CDR3 is TGTGCCAGCACCGGCGGGGGGGGCGGAAAACTGTTTTTT. Amino acids: CASTGGGGGKLFF.

The chain recombines TRBV6-6 with TRBJ1-2, with 7 bases aligning to TRBD1. The CDR3 consists of 14 residues. Germline V CDR1 and CDR2: MNHNY, SVGAGI (reference sequence). V gave up 4 bases and J gave up 7 bases; unmatched junction bases: 9. This chain's CDR3 is CASSSRQGSIGYTF. The CDR3 DNA sequence: TGTGCCAGCAGTTCCCGACAGGGATCTATTGGCTACACCTTC.

The gene calls are TRBV12-3 or TRBV12-4 and TRBJ1-2; perhaps TRBD1 as D (6 bases). The CDR3 has 12 residues. V shed 6 bases and J shed 3 bases, with 8 bases lying between them. For the CDR3, the DNA is TGTGCCAGCAGGTCAGGGGACTATGGCTACACCTTC. As protein: CASRSGDYGYTF.

This chain joins TRBV5-1 and TRBJ1-2, with TRBD1 matching over 7 bases. Germline-derived CDR1 and CDR2 are SGHRS and YFSETQ. The CDR3 runs to 15 residues. Unmatched junction bases numbered 10, after V lost 4 bases and J lost 4 bases. In DNA, the CDR3 is TGCGCCAGCAGCCCAGGGGGTAGAGCTGGCTATGGCTACACCTTC. Translation: CASSPGGRAGYGYTF.

V usage is TRBV7-8 and J usage is TRBJ2-3; D gene ambiguous. V lost 4 bases, J lost 5 bases, and 7 bases lay in between. This CDR3 region has 12 residues. Germline loops: CDR1 SGHVS, CDR2 FQNEAQ. Here the CDR3 DNA reads TGTGCCAGCAGCTGGGCTCAAGATACGCAGTATTTT. It yields the protein CASSWAQDTQYF.

The chain uses TRBV11-2 and TRBJ1-1; perhaps TRBD1 as D (5 bases). This CDR3 is 14 amino acids long. Germline loops: CDR1 SGHAT, CDR2 FQNNGV. V lost 5 bases and J 7 bases, leaving 17 bases between the germline ends. The CDR3, as DNA: TGTGCCAGCAGCCAGGGTTGGGGGGGAGGTGAAGCTTTCTTT. Encoded protein: CASSQGWGGGEAFF.

This rearrangement joins TRBV11-3 to TRBJ1-2; TRBD1 aligns across 7 bases. V shed 4 bases, J shed 5 bases, and the junction held 4 bases outside the gene matches. The CDR3 runs to 13 residues. The germline gives CDR1 SGHNT, CDR2 YENEEA. The CDR3 region has the DNA TGTGCCAGCAGCTCCACAGGGGTGTATGGCTACACCTTC. Residues: CASSSTGVYGYTF.

J is TRBJ1-4 and V is TRBV4-2; D gene unclear. Germline values: CDR1 LGHNA, CDR2 YNFKEQ. Trimming shortened V by 1 base and J by 8 bases, and 20 bases separated the two germline ends. This CDR3 is 17 amino acids long. The CDR3 is CASSQATGAIRGEKLFF. CDR3 DNA: TGTGCCAGCAGCCAAGCGACCGGCGCGATCAGAGGAGAAAAACTGTTTTTT.

The chain recombines TRBV30 with TRBJ1-2, with D possibly matching TRBD1 (6 bases). V lost 3 bases to trimming and J lost 6 bases, with 17 bases between them. Per germline, CDR1 GTSNPN and CDR2 SVGIG (reference sequence). The CDR3 length is 14 residues. The CDR3 region is CAWSAQFRGDGYTF. The DNA for the CDR3 is TGTGCCTGGAGCGCCCAATTCAGGGGAGATGGCTACACCTTC.

The CDR3 reads CASSPSGTNSGNTIYF. CDR3 coding DNA: TGTGCCAGCTCACCTTCCGGGACTAACTCTGGAAACACCATATATTTT. The chain is built from TRBV18 and TRBJ1-3; a possible D gene is TRBD1 (5 bases). The CDR3 totals 16 residues. CDR1 and CDR2 from the germline V gene are KGHSH and LQKENI. The germline V and J ends were trimmed by 3 bases and 0 bases, with 12 bases remaining between them. The full variable domain, its missing parts supplied by reference TRBV18 and TRBJ1-3, is NAGVMQNPRHLVRRRGQEARLRCSPMKGHSHVYWYRQLPEEGLKFMVYLQKENIIDESGMPKERFSAEFPKEGPSILRIQQVVRGDSAAYFCASSPSGTNSGNTIYFGEGSWLTVV.

Note on this clone: The sample contains more than one DNA sequence encoding this CDR3. The gene calls are TRBV30 and TRBJ1-2, with 7 positions matching TRBD1. This CDR3 spans 13 amino acids. Losses at the gene ends were 2 bases for V and 4 bases for J; bases not matched to a gene: 4. From germline, CDR1 is GTSNPN and CDR2 SVGIG (reference sequence). The CDR3 DNA is TGTGCCTGGAGTCGGGACAGACCCTATGGCTACACCTTC. Translated, it gives CAWSRDRPYGYTF.

The V and J genes are TRBV5-1 and TRBJ1-6, with D perhaps matching TRBD1 (5 bases). Per the germline V gene, CDR1 is SGHRS and CDR2 is YFSETQ. The CDR3 runs to 15 residues. Trimming shortened V by 3 bases and J by 10 bases, and 17 bases separated the two germline ends. CDR3 sequence: CASSWGDLEDSPLHF. The CDR3 DNA sequence: TGCGCCAGCAGCTGGGGGGACCTTGAGGACTCACCCCTCCACTTT.

The V gene is TRBV6-5, the J gene TRBJ2-5; 8 bases agree with TRBD2. Trimming took 5 bases from V and 3 from J; bases not matched to a gene: 8. CDR1 and CDR2 (germline): MNHEY, SVGAGI. This CDR3 has 15 amino acids. For the CDR3, the DNA is TGTGCCAGCAGTAAATTCGGACTAGCCGAAGAGACCCAGTACTTC. Amino acid sequence: CASSKFGLAEETQYF.

In its sample, this clone was seen once. The J gene is TRBJ1-5, the V gene TRBV10-3; D is undetermined. Germline CDR1 and CDR2: ENHRY and SYGVKD. The CDR3 length is 13 residues. The V gene lost 7 bases and the J gene lost 6 bases, with 13 bases spanning the gap. The CDR3 is CAITGEPSQPQHF. The CDR3 nucleotides are TGTGCCATCACCGGGGAACCTAGTCAGCCCCAGCATTTT.

The chain uses TRBV6-5 and TRBJ1-1; 7 positions agree with TRBD1. CDR3 length: 13 amino acids. Trimming took 6 bases from V and 3 from J; bases not matched to a gene: 4. CDR1 MNHEY and CDR2 SVGAGI come from the germline V gene. The CDR3 is CASRGQPYTEAFF. In nucleotides, the CDR3 is TGTGCCAGCAGGGGACAGCCTTACACTGAAGCTTTCTTT.

This chain uses TRBV7-9 with TRBJ1-1, with D possibly TRBD1 on 5 matching bases. Germline CDR1 is SEHNR and CDR2 is FQNEAQ (reference sequence). This CDR3 has 16 residues. With 2 bases removed from V and 3 bases from J, the gap between germline ends came to 16 bases. CDR3 nucleotide sequence: TGTGCCAGCAGCTTAAGGCGGACGGCGGGGCACACTGAAGCTTTCTTT. Residues: CASSLRRTAGHTEAFF.

The chain couples TRBV10-2 to TRBJ2-1; 10 nucleotides agree with TRBD2. The CDR3 sequence is 14 residues long. V lost 2 bases, J lost 10 bases, and 5 bases stayed unmatched. The V gene's germline CDR1 is WSHSY and CDR2 SAAADI. The CDR3 nucleotides are TGCGCCAGCAGTGAGGTCCCTAGCGGGGGCGAGCAGTTCTTC. It translates to CASSEVPSGGEQFF.

The V call is TRBV5-6, the J call TRBJ1-6, with D hard to call. Germline V gene sequence: CDR1 SGHDT, CDR2 YYEEEE. Trimming shortened V by 3 bases and J by 4 bases, and 14 bases separated the two germline ends. The CDR3 runs to 16 residues. The CDR3 nucleotides read TGTGCCAGCAGCTCACTCACGGGGAAATATAATTCACCCCTCCACTTT. This gives the protein CASSSLTGKYNSPLHF. The full variable domain, completed using reference TRBV5-6 and TRBJ1-6, is DAGVTQSPTHLIKTRGQQVTLRCSPKSGHDTVSWYQQALGQGPQFIFQYYEEEERQRGNFPDRFSGHQFPNYSSELNVNALLLGDSALYLCASSSLTGKYNSPLHFGNGTRLTVT.

This clone was detected only a few times. The chain carries TRBV7-9 and TRBJ2-2, with 7 bases lining up with TRBD1. V lost 5 bases, J lost 9 bases, and 15 bases stayed unmatched. This CDR3 has 16 amino acids. Germline V lookup: CDR1 SEHNR, CDR2 FQNEAQ (reference sequence). Here the CDR3 reads CASSPDHLRTGRELFF. CDR3 in DNA: TGTGCCAGCAGCCCAGACCACCTCCGGACAGGCCGGGAGCTGTTTTTT.